This T cell receptor beta chain originates from a study of cytomegalovirus exposure and HLA in healthy donors. Study findings and constraints: A previous analysis found most TCR beta V segments productive roughly 90% or roughly 30% of the time.

Trimming stripped 6 bases from V and 0 bases from J, with 18 bases between. Germline CDR1 reads SGHRS; CDR2 reads YFSETQ. This CDR3 is built from 16 residues. As for this clone: Its cognate antigen is unknown.

PCR amplification relied on 60 Vbeta primers (plus 13 Jbeta primers). The repertoire was sequenced with immunoSEQ multiplex PCR; TCRdb's copy has only in-frame clones and lacks some. The data show around 200,000 clones, 82% seen once. The sequence was obtained from a man between 40 and 49 years old in good health and CMV-seropositive. V and J are TRBV5-1 and TRBJ2-5, with D possibly being TRBD2 (7 bases). Specimen: PBMCs. As DNA, the CDR3 is TGCGCCAGCACCAAACAGGGAGGGCAAAACCAAGAGACCCAGTACTTC. Translation gives CASTKQGGQNQETQYF.